This TCR beta chain was obtained from a study of cytotoxic CD8 clonotypes in ibrutinib-treated CLL. Overall study: Among patients, around 25 responded partially and 2 completely; around 15 then stayed remitted and some 12 progressed after median about 68 months.

This table comes from immunoSEQ multiplex PCR, and its TCRdb copy is limited to in-frame clones, with some not included. This table holds about 130,000 clones, roughly 80% found once. Overall study findings and caveats: In comparison with age-matched healthy donors, baseline clonality was higher and tracked circulating CD8+ T-cell counts.

This CDR3 is built from 14 residues. The germline CDR1 and CDR2 sequences are MDHEN and SYDVKM. V dropped 2 bases and J dropped 0 bases, with 5 bases sitting between them. As concerns this clone: Its antigen is not known.

The chain carries TRBV28 and TRBJ2-1, with D hard to call. This TCR came from a human donor with chronic lymphocytic leukemia. The sequencing used PBMCs, collected after 24 months of ibrutinib treatment. The CDR3 DNA sequence: TGTGCCAGCAGTTTACGTAGCTCCTACAATGAGCAGTTCTTC. The encoded protein is CASSLRSSYNEQFF.